This T cell receptor beta chain was recovered during a study of cytomegalovirus exposure and HLA in healthy donors. Study-level points and caveats: Cytomegalovirus status was reportedly diagnosed by the classifier with high sensitivity and specificity. Later, an analysis found that common viral pathogens appeared to be linked with several of the most significant clusters.

Concerning this clone: Its antigen remains unidentified.

In the PCR, 60 Vbeta and 13 Jbeta primers were used. Method: immunoSEQ multiplex PCR; TCRdb's copy keeps in-frame clones and lacks some. The profile shows about 120,000 clones, 74% of them singletons. Per the germline V gene, CDR1 is MGHDK and CDR2 is SYGVNS. V was clipped by 4 bases and J by 9 bases, with 7 bases between them. This CDR3 is built from 11 residues. Material: PBMCs. V and J are TRBV25-1 and TRBJ2-1, with D uncertain. This clonotype originated in a human donor in good health. The CDR3 DNA follows: TGTGCCAGCAGTGGGAGACTTGAGCAGTTCTTC. Translating it yields CASSGRLEQFF.